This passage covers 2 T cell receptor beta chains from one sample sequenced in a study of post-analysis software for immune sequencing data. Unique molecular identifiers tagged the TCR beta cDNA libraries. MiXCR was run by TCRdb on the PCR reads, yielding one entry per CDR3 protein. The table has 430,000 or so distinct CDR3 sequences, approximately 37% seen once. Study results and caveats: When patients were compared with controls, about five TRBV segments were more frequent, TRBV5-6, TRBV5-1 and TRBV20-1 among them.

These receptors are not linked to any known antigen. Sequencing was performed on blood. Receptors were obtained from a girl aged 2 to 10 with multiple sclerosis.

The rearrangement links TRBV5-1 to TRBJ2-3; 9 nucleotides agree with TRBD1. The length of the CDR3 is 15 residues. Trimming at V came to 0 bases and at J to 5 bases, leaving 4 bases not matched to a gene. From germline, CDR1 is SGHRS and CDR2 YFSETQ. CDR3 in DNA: TGCGCCAGCAGCTTGGTAGTGACAGGGGGAGATACGCAGTATTTT. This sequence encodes CASSLVVTGGDTQYF.

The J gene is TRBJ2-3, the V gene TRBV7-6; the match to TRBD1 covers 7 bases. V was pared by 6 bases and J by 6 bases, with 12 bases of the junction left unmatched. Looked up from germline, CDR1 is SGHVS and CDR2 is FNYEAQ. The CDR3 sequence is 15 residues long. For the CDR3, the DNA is TGTGCCAGCAGACGCCGGGACAGCCCCCCCGATACGCAGTATTTT. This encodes CASRRRDSPPDTQYF.